Sequencing of this TCR beta chain was carried out in a study of blood T cell repertoires in COVID-19. Study context: There were acute and convalescent COVID-19 samples, and they came from the United States, Italy and Spain.

Participants' own reports of clinical history determined their cohort assignment. Within 2 weeks before study entry, exposed participants met a COVID-19 case. Authors' analysis steps: Amplification of reference gene primers provided the estimated nucleated cell counts. Assay: immunoSEQ multiplex PCR; the TCRdb copy retains only in-frame clones and omits some. V, J and clone size are taken as reported in that table, and D and trimming were inferred from the DNA itself. The sample holds 200,000 to 300,000 clones, approximately 88% seen once. Sequencing was carried out using PBMCs or T cells enriched from blood (not recorded which). The sequence derives from a woman aged 40 to 49 who had been exposed to COVID-19.

The DNA for the CDR3 is TGTGCCAGCAGTCCATCAGGGAGGGTGGGCGATGAGCAGTTCTTC. Translating gives CASSPSGRVGDEQFF. The genes are TRBV6-5 and TRBJ2-1, with TRBD2 matching over 7 bases. In germline, CDR1 is MNHEY, CDR2 SVGAGI. CDR3 length equals 15 residues. Unmatched junction bases numbered 12, after V lost 5 bases and J lost 8 bases.